What follows describes a single TCR beta chain. Its antigen is unknown. Noted time point: baseline, week 1 (first vaccination visit). Treatment specified: pre-vaccination baseline after standard-of-care therapy. Each astrocytoma in the donors was new, WHO grade 3 or 4, IDH1-mutant and ATRX-lost. This entry is derived from a study of a mutant IDH1 vaccine in newly diagnosed glioma. At the level of the study: Antecedent treatment encompassed radiotherapy, temozolomide, or their combination; the majority received both. Findings and limits, study-wide: Evidence of vaccine-induced immune responses was documented in approximately 93% of patients.

CDR3 length: 15 residues. Germline loops: CDR1 MNHEY, CDR2 SVGAGI. V was trimmed by 0 bases and J by 4 bases, leaving 12 bases between them. Using immunoSEQ multiplex PCR, the repertoire was profiled, and TCRdb retains in-frame clones only, with some absent. The sample consists of 20,000 or so clones, roughly 88% of them appearing once. This TCR was recovered from a man in his forties with glioma. The rearrangement uses TRBV6-5 and TRBJ1-1, with D unclear. The specimen comprised PBMCs, sampled from a glioma patient treated with radiotherapy, temozolomide or both. CDR3 in DNA: TGTGCCAGCAGTTACTCCCGGCCCCGGGTCACTGAAGCTTTCTTT. Protein product: CASSYSRPRVTEAFF.